This T cell receptor beta chain was profiled in a study of blood T cell repertoires in COVID-19. Study in general: Samples taken during acute and convalescent COVID-19 were collected in the United States, Italy and Spain.

The data were produced by immunoSEQ multiplex PCR, yet TCRdb's version contains in-frame clones alone and is incomplete. In the table there are 300,000 to 450,000 clones, around 89% of which are singletons. Trimming stripped 11 bases from V and 0 bases from J, with 26 bases between. CDR1 is MDHEN and CDR2 is SYDVKM in the germline V gene. CDR3 length: 18 residues. The rearrangement joins TRBV28 to TRBJ2-1, with D possibly matching TRBD1 (5 bases). This clonotype was sampled from a man aged 18 to 35 who had recovered from COVID-19. What was sequenced was PBMCs or T cells enriched from blood (not recorded which). The CDR3 DNA reads as TGTGCCTCCGCAAGGGGTCTAAGGCGGTCAAGCTCCTACAATGAGCAGTTCTTC. Residues: CASARGLRRSSSYNEQFF.